The rows below give T cell receptor beta chains drawn from one sample of a study of T and B cells in COVID-19 patients. TCRdb recomputed calls from the multiplex PCR reads with MiXCR, one row per CDR3 protein. Among roughly 660 distinct CDR3 sequences listed, roughly a fifth were seen once. Sequencing was performed on blood. The source of these receptors is a human donor with active COVID-19. CDR3s include the opening cysteine and the closing phenylalanine or tryptophan. A D gene is named only where the DNA matches it firmly. Rows may omit the clone size; those that give it use once, few, many or a size class.

cdr3_length	clone_size	d_call	v_call	j_call	cdr3_aa	cdr3_nt
13	large	.	TRBV19	TRBJ2-5	CASSMARGETQYF	TGTGCCAGTAGTATGGCCAGGGGTGAGACCCAGTACTTC
16	.	.	TRBV5-6	TRBJ1-6	CASSGAAGGIYSPLHF	TGTGCCAGCAGCGGGGCGGCGGGGGGCATATATTCACCCCTCCACTTT
16	medium-sized	TRBD2	TRBV5-1	TRBJ2-3	CASSLGAGGPGDTQYF	TGCGCCAGCAGCTTGGGAGCGGGAGGGCCGGGAGATACGCAGTATTTT
17	medium-sized	.	TRBV6-2/TRBV6-3	TRBJ2-3	CASSYPETGTSTDTQYF	TGTGCCAGCAGTTATCCTGAGACCGGGACGAGCACAGATACGCAGTATTTT
14	.	.	TRBV10-3	TRBJ2-1	CAISEEGAGNEQFF	TGTGCCATCAGTGAGGAGGGGGCGGGAAATGAGCAGTTCTTC
20	medium-sized	TRBD2	TRBV18	TRBJ2-1	CASSPEGLAGRSSSYNEQFF	TGTGCCAGCTCTCCGGAGGGACTAGCGGGTCGGTCAAGCTCCTACAATGAGCAGTTCTTC
16	medium-sized	TRBD1	TRBV12-3/TRBV12-4	TRBJ1-4	CASSLMGQGANEKLFF	TGTGCCAGCAGTTTAATGGGGCAGGGGGCTAATGAAAAACTGTTTTTT
16	few	TRBD2	TRBV12-5	TRBJ2-5	CASGLGLAGTQETQYF	TGTGCTAGTGGTTTGGGGCTAGCGGGGACCCAAGAGACCCAGTACTTC
15	few	.	TRBV12-5	TRBJ2-5	CASGPGQKVQETQYF	TGTGCTAGTGGTCCCGGACAGAAGGTCCAAGAGACCCAGTACTTC
16	medium-sized	.	TRBV7-6	TRBJ2-1	CASSPLRLSGFNEQFF	TGTGCCAGCAGCCCCTTGAGGCTGAGTGGGTTTAATGAGCAGTTCTTC
14	medium-sized	.	TRBV5-1	TRBJ2-1	CASSFRRAENEQFF	TGCGCCAGCAGCTTTCGGAGGGCCGAGAATGAGCAGTTCTTC
11	.	.	TRBV25-1	TRBJ1-4	CASTSPEKLFF	TGTGCCAGCACCTCGCCCGAAAAACTGTTTTTT